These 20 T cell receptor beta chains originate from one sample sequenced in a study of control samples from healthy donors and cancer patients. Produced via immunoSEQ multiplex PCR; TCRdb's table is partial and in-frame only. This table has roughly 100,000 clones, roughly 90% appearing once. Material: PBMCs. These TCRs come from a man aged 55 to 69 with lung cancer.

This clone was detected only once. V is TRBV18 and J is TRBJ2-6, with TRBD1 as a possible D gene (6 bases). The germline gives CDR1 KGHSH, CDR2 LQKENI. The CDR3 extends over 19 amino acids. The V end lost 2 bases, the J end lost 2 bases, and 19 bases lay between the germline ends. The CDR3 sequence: CASSPKDSFPFTGANVLTF. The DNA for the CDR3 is TGTGCCAGCTCACCAAAGGACAGTTTTCCCTTTACTGGGGCCAACGTCCTGACTTTC.

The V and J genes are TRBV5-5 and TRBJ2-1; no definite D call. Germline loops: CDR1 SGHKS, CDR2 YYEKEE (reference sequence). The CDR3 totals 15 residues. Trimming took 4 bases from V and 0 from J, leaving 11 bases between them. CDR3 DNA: TGTGCCAGCAGCCAGACACAGAGCTCCTACAATGAGCAGTTCTTC. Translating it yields CASSQTQSSYNEQFF.

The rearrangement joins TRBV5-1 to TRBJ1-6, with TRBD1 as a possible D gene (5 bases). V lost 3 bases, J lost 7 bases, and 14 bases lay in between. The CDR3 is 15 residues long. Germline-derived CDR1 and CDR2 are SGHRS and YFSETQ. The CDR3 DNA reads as TGCGCCAGCAGCTCGCAAGAGGGGCGGAATTCACCCCTCCACTTT. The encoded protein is CASSSQEGRNSPLHF.

DNA of the CDR3: TGTGCCAGCAGCCCGGGACACCCGAACACTGAAGCTTTCTTT. It yields the protein CASSPGHPNTEAFF. This chain links TRBV6-2 or TRBV6-3 with TRBJ1-1, with D tentatively TRBD1 (6 bases). The CDR3 consists of 14 residues. Germline V lookup: CDR1 MNHEY, CDR2 SVGEGT. The V end lost 6 bases, the J end lost 1 base, and 12 bases lay between the germline ends.

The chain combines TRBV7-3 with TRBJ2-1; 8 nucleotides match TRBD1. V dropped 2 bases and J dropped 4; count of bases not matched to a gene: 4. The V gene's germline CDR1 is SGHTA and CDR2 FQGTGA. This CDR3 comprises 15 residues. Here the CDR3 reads CASSLGGQGYNEQFF. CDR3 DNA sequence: TGTGCCAGCAGCTTAGGAGGACAGGGATACAATGAGCAGTTCTTC.

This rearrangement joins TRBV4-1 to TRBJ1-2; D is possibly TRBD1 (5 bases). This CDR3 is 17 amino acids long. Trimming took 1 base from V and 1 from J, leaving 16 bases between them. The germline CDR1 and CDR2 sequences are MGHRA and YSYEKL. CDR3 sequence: CASSQVYAGGGNYGYTF. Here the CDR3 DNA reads TGCGCCAGCAGCCAAGTCTATGCGGGTGGGGGTAACTATGGCTACACCTTC.

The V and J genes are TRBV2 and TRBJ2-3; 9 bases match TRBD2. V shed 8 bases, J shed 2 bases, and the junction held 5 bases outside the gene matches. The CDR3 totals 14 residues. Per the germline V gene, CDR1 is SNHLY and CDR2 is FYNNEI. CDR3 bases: TGTGCCAGCCTGGGACTAGCTTCCACAGATACGCAGTATTTT. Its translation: CASLGLASTDTQYF. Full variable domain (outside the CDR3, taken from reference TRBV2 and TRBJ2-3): EPEVTQTPSHQVTQMGQEVILRCVPISNHLYFYWYRQILGQKVEFLVSFYNNEISEKSEIFDDQFSVERPDGSNFTLKIRSTKLEDSAMYFCASLGLASTDTQYFGPGTRLTVL.

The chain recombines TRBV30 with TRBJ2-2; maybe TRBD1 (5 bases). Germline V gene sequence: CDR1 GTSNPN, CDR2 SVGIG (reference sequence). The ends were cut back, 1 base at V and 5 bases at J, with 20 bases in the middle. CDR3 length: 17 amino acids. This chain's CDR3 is CAWSEPRRRVSTGELFF. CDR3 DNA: TGTGCCTGGAGTGAACCTCGGCGCAGGGTCTCGACCGGGGAGCTGTTTTTT.

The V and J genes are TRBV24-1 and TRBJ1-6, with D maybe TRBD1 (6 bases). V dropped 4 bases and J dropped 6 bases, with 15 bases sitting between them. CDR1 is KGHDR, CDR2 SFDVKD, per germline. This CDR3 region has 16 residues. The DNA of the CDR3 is TGTGCCACCAGTGACAGAAAGGGGGGAGCTAATTCACCCCTCCACTTT. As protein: CATSDRKGGANSPLHF.

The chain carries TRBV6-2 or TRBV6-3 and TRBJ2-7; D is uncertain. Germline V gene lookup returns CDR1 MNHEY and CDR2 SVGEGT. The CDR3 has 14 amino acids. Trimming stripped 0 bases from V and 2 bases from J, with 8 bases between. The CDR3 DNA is TGTGCCAGCAGTTACTCTAGTGGAACCTACGAGCAGTACTTC. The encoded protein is CASSYSSGTYEQYF.

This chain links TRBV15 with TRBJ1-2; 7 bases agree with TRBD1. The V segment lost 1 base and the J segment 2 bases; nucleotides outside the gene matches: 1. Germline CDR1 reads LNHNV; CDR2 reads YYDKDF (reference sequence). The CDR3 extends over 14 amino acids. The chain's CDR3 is CATSRGDSNYGYTF. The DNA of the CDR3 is TGTGCCACCAGCAGAGGGGACAGCAACTATGGCTACACCTTC.

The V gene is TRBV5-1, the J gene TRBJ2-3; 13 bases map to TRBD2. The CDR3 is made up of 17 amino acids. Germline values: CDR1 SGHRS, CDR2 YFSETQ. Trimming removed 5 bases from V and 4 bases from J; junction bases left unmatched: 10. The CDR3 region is CASRQVGGLAGSDTQYF. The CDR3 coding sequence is TGCGCCAGCAGGCAAGTTGGGGGACTAGCGGGATCAGATACGCAGTATTTT.

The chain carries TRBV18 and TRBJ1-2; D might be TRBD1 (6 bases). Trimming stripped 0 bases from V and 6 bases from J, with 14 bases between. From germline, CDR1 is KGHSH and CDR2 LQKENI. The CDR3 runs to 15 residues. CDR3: CASSPPNRDMDGYTF. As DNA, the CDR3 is TGTGCCAGCTCACCACCCAACAGGGATATGGATGGCTACACCTTC.

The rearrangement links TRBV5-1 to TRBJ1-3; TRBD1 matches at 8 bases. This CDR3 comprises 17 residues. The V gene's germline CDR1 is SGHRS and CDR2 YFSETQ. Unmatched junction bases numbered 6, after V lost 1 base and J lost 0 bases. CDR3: CASSLRDRLPSGNTIYF. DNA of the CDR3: TGCGCCAGCAGCTTGAGGGACAGGCTGCCCTCTGGAAACACCATATATTTT.

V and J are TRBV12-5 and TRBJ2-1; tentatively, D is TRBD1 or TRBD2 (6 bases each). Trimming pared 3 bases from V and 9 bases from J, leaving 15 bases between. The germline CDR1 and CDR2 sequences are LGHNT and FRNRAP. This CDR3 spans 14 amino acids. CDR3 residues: CASGLNAPGAEQFF. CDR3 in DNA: TGTGCTAGTGGTTTAAATGCCCCGGGGGCTGAGCAGTTCTTC.

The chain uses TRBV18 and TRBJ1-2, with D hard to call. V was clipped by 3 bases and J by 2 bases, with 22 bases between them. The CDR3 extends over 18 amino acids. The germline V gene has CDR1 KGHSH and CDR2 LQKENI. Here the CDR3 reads CASSPIPFIGSSNYGYTF. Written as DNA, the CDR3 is TGTGCCAGCTCACCGATCCCCTTTATAGGGTCTTCCAACTATGGCTACACCTTC.

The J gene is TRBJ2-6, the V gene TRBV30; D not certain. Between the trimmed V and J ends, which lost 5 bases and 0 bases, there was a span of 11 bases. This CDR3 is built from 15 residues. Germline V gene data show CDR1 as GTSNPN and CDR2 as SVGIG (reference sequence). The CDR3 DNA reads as TGTGCCTGGCTATTTTGGGACTCTGGGGCCAACGTCCTGACTTTC. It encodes CAWLFWDSGANVLTF.

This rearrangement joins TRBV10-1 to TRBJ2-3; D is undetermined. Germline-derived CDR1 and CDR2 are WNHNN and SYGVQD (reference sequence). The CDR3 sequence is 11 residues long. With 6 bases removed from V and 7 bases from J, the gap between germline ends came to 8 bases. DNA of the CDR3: TGCGCCAGCAGCCTCACGAATACGCAGTATTTT. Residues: CASSLTNTQYF.

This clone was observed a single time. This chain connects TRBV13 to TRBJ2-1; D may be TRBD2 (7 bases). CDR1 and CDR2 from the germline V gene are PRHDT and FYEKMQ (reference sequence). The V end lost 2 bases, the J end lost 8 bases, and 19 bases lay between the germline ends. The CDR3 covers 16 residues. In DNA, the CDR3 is TGTGCCAGCAGCTTACAGAGGGGGGGTATCATGTATGAGCAGTTCTTC. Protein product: CASSLQRGGIMYEQFF.

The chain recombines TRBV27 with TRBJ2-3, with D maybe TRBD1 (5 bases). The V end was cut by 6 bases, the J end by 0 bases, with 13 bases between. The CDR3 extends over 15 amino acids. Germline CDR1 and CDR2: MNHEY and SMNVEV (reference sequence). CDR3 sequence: CASRSQGWSTDTQYF. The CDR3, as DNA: TGTGCCAGCAGATCCCAGGGATGGAGCACAGATACGCAGTATTTT.